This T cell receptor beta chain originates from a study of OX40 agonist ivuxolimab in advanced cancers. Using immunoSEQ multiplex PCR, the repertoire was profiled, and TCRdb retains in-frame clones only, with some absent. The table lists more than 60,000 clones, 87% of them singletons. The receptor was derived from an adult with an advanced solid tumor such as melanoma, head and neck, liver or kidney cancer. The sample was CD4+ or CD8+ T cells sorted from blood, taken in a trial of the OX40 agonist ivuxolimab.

CDR3 amino acids: CASSPDGGYNSPLHF. DNA of the CDR3: TGTGCCAGCAGCCCCGACGGGGGGTATAATTCACCCCTCCACTTT. This chain connects TRBV5-4 to TRBJ1-6; tentative D call: TRBD1 (5 bases). CDR3 length equals 15 residues. Trimming cost V 4 bases and J 4 bases, with 12 bases left between them. Germline CDR1 and CDR2: SGHNT and YYREEE (reference sequence).